This TCR beta chain was sequenced in a study of CD8 T cells in ankylosing spondylitis. The CDR3 contains 13 residues. CDR1 is DFQATT and CDR2 is SNEGSKA in the germline V gene (reference sequence). With V trimmed by 2 bases and J by 8 bases, 8 bases remained unmatched. TCRdb itself ran the 5' RACE reads through MiXCR, one entry per CDR3 protein. Among about 140,000 distinct CDR3 sequences listed, 7% to 10% were seen once. This chain joins TRBV20-1 and TRBJ1-1; the match to TRBD1 covers 7 bases. Sequenced sample: synovial fluid, either unsorted or a sorted T cell fraction (not recorded which). This TCR was recovered from a male donor with ankylosing spondylitis. CDR3 residues: CSARSTGAWEAFF. CDR3 bases: TGCAGTGCTAGATCAACAGGGGCGTGGGAAGCTTTCTTT.